The 22 T cell receptor beta chains in this list originate from one sample, sequenced in a study of shared clonotypes between healthy human individuals. Generated by immunoSEQ multiplex PCR, the TCRdb table keeps only in-frame clones and is missing some. The profile shows some 2,500,000 clones, 90% to 95% of them singletons. Sequencing was performed on naive CD4+ T cells from PBMCs. Subset described: CD45RA+ positively selected. The receptor source for this set is a young man in good health. Some clones in this sample may be carry-over from other donors' samples.

The chain joins TRBV4-1 to TRBJ2-5; 13 bases fit TRBD2. The CDR3 runs 17 residues. Trimming removed 3 bases from V and 5 bases from J; junction bases left unmatched: 9. Germline CDR1 MGHRA, CDR2 YSYEKL. The CDR3 loop is CASSHPRGLAGIETQYF. CDR3 DNA sequence: TGCGCCAGCAGCCATCCTAGGGGACTAGCGGGAATCGAGACCCAGTACTTC.

The chain has TRBV6-1 and TRBJ2-2; D gene unclear. The germline V gene encodes CDR1 MNHNS and CDR2 SASEGT. Trimming removed 11 bases from V and 2 bases from J, with 12 bases in between. The CDR3 consists of 13 residues. CDR3 nucleotide sequence: TGTGCCTTAAGGGTGGTCAACACCGGGGAGCTGTTTTTT. Translation gives CALRVVNTGELFF.

The chain links TRBV19 to TRBJ2-7; 7 bases map to TRBD2. This CDR3 is built from 14 residues. Per the germline V gene, CDR1 is LNHDA and CDR2 is SQIVND (reference sequence). V dropped 5 bases and J dropped 5; count of bases not matched to a gene: 9. The CDR3 coding sequence is TGTGCCAGTAGTCGGCAGACTAGCAGCCACGAGCAGTACTTC. Translation gives CASSRQTSSHEQYF.

The count of this clone is one. This chain links TRBV7-3 with TRBJ2-1; weak D call: TRBD2 (6 bases). CDR1 SGHTA and CDR2 FQGTGA come from the germline V gene. Deletions cut 4 bases from V and 8 bases from J, with 12 bases between. The CDR3 is 13 residues long. The CDR3 spells CASSSQAGDEQFF. DNA of the CDR3: TGTGCCAGCAGCTCTCAAGCGGGTGATGAGCAGTTCTTC. The whole variable domain, remainder taken from reference TRBV7-3 and TRBJ2-1, is GAGVSQTPSNKVTEKGKYVELRCDPISGHTALYWYRQSLGQGPEFLIYFQGTGAADDSGLPNDRFFAVRPEGSVSTLKIQRTERGDSAVYLCASSSQAGDEQFFGPGTRLTVL.

The rearrangement uses TRBV5-1 and TRBJ2-3; 9 nucleotides line up with TRBD2. Germline V gene sequence: CDR1 SGHRS, CDR2 YFSETQ. CDR3 length: 18 residues. V gave up 2 bases and J gave up 5 bases; unmatched junction bases: 15. The CDR3 spells CASSFRTVAGGPKDTQYF. The CDR3 nucleotides are TGCGCCAGCAGCTTCAGAACGGTGGCGGGAGGGCCTAAAGATACGCAGTATTTT.

The rearrangement uses TRBV6-5 and TRBJ2-2, with TRBD2 as a possible D gene (6 bases). V was trimmed by 0 bases and J by 7 bases, leaving 15 bases between them. The CDR3 consists of 16 residues. CDR1 is MNHEY and CDR2 is SVGAGI in the germline V gene. CDR3 nucleotides: TGTGCCAGCAGTTACTCTCCCCCGGGAGCGGTCGGGGAGCTGTTTTTT. This encodes CASSYSPPGAVGELFF.

The chain is built from TRBV28 and TRBJ2-1, with D perhaps TRBD2 (5 bases). Germline loops: CDR1 MDHEN, CDR2 SYDVKM. Trimming took 2 bases from V and 0 from J, leaving 11 bases between them. This CDR3 comprises 16 residues. The CDR3 coding sequence is TGTGCCAGCAGTTTACCCGGGGAGAGCTCCTACAATGAGCAGTTCTTC. It specifies CASSLPGESSYNEQFF.

The J gene is TRBJ2-1, the V gene TRBV4-1, with no clear D. The CDR3 length is 14 residues. Germline assignment: CDR1 MGHRA and CDR2 YSYEKL. V lost 4 bases and J 9 bases, leaving 16 bases between the germline ends. The CDR3 coding sequence is TGCGCCAGCAGCCGGGATATAAGTGAGAGTGAGCAGTTCTTC. As protein: CASSRDISESEQFF.

The rearrangement links TRBV6-1 to TRBJ2-1, with a weak D call TRBD1 (5 bases). V lost 3 bases and J lost 1, with 10 bases in between. The CDR3 runs to 15 residues. CDR1 and CDR2 (germline): MNHNS, SASEGT. Written as DNA, the CDR3 is TGTGCCAGCAGTGAGCAGGGCCGTTCCTACAATGAGCAGTTCTTC. It codes for CASSEQGRSYNEQFF.

The V call is TRBV5-1, the J call TRBJ2-7; either TRBD1 or TRBD2 may fit D (5 bases each). Deletions cut 4 bases from V and 7 bases from J, with 24 bases between. In germline, CDR1 is SGHRS, CDR2 YFSETQ. This CDR3 region has 16 residues. CDR3 amino acids: CASSHAPGTQTREQYF. The CDR3 DNA is TGCGCCAGCAGCCACGCGCCCGGGACCCAAACAAGGGAGCAGTACTTC. Drawing the rest from reference TRBV5-1 and TRBJ2-7, the complete variable domain is KAGVTQTPRYLIKTRGQQVTLSCSPISGHRSVSWYQQTPGQGLQFLFEYFSETQRNKGNFPGRFSGRQFSNSRSEMNVSTLELGDSALYLCASSHAPGTQTREQYFGPGTRLTVT.

A note on this clone: The sample contains more than one DNA sequence encoding this CDR3. This chain connects TRBV11-3 to TRBJ2-2, with TRBD2 identical over 13 bases. Looked up from germline, CDR1 is SGHNT and CDR2 is YENEEA. The CDR3 has 16 amino acids. The V and J ends lost 9 bases and 4 bases, in that order; junction bases with no gene match: 8. The CDR3 protein is CASSPWTSGGTGELFF. The CDR3, as DNA: TGTGCCAGTAGCCCCTGGACTAGCGGGGGCACCGGGGAGCTGTTTTTT.

This rearrangement joins TRBV5-1 to TRBJ1-6; D perhaps matches TRBD1 (6 bases). The CDR3 loop spans 16 amino acids. V lost 1 base to trimming and J lost 6 bases, with 14 bases between them. Germline V gene data show CDR1 as SGHRS and CDR2 as YFSETQ. The CDR3 here is CASSLTGAKGNSPLHF. The CDR3 DNA follows: TGCGCCAGCAGCTTGACGGGGGCGAAGGGTAATTCACCCCTCCACTTT.

The chain is built from TRBV28 and TRBJ1-2, with D hard to call. Between the trimmed V and J ends, which lost 7 bases and 0 bases, there was a span of 9 bases. The CDR3 totals 13 residues. Germline lookup yields CDR1 MDHEN and CDR2 SYDVKM. CDR3 in amino acids: CASTIGANYGYTF. CDR3 nucleotide sequence: TGTGCCAGCACTATCGGGGCTAACTATGGCTACACCTTC.

The chain combines TRBV30 with TRBJ2-1; TRBD1 matches 11 bases. V dropped 5 bases and J dropped 0; count of bases not matched to a gene: 9. Germline assignment: CDR1 GTSNPN and CDR2 SVGIG (reference sequence). This CDR3 spans 17 amino acids. DNA for the CDR3: TGTGCCTGGCGGACAGGGGGCGCAGAAAGCTCCTACAATGAGCAGTTCTTC. This codes for CAWRTGGAESSYNEQFF.

The chain recombines TRBV21-1 with TRBJ2-5. TRBV21-1 corresponds to a pseudogene. This CDR3 comprises 12 residues. The CDR3 sequence: CASSNHLPTQYF. CDR3 coding DNA: TGTGCCAGCAGCAACCACCTCCCAACCCAGTACTTC.

Comments on this clone: At the DNA level, this CDR3 is encoded by other sequences in the same sample as well. V is TRBV7-9 and J is TRBJ1-4; D is possibly TRBD1 (5 bases). The CDR3 runs 14 residues. CDR1 SEHNR and CDR2 FQNEAQ come from the germline V gene (reference sequence). Trimming took 5 bases from V and 4 from J, leaving 11 bases between them. CDR3 sequence (DNA): TGTGCCAGCAGCCCCGACAGAGTTAATGAAAAACTGTTTTTT. It codes for CASSPDRVNEKLFF. Variable domain in full (rest from reference TRBV7-9 and TRBJ1-4): DTGVSQNPRHKITKRGQNVTFRCDPISEHNRLYWYRQTLGQGPEFLTYFQNEAQLEKSRLLSDRFSAERPKGSFSTLEIQRTEQGDSAMYLCASSPDRVNEKLFFGSGTQLSVL.

The table lists this clone with a count of one. CDR3: CSVARDSGNTIYF. The CDR3, as DNA: TGCAGCGTTGCTCGGGACAGCGGAAACACCATATATTTT. J is TRBJ1-3 and V is TRBV29-1; TRBD1 matches 7 bases. Germline lookup yields CDR1 SQVTM and CDR2 ANQGSEA. This CDR3 is 13 amino acids long. Germline trimming cut 4 bases from V and 4 bases from J; bases unmatched to any gene: 4.

The chain recombines TRBV5-6 with TRBJ1-5, with D possibly TRBD1 on 6 matching bases. Germline V gene lookup returns CDR1 SGHDT and CDR2 YYEEEE. This CDR3 has 16 residues. The V end was cut by 2 bases, the J end by 4 bases, with 16 bases between. The CDR3 spells CASSFSGAVGNQPQHF. The DNA for the CDR3 is TGTGCCAGCAGCTTCTCGGGGGCAGTAGGGAATCAGCCCCAGCATTTT.

The V gene is TRBV19, the J gene TRBJ1-3; D is perhaps TRBD1 (5 bases). Germline V gives CDR1 LNHDA, CDR2 SQIVND (reference sequence). V dropped 6 bases and J dropped 3 bases, with 9 bases sitting between them. The CDR3 extends over 13 amino acids. The CDR3 DNA reads as TGTGCCAGTAGCGCCGGGGGTGGAAACACCATATATTTT. Translation: CASSAGGGNTIYF.

This clone showed up just a few times. The rearrangement uses TRBV19 and TRBJ2-2; D is uncertain. The V gene lost 1 base and the J gene lost 0 bases, with 12 bases spanning the gap. In germline, CDR1 is LNHDA, CDR2 SQIVND (reference sequence). There are 17 residues in the CDR3. The CDR3 sequence: CASSIAVTRSNTGELFF. The CDR3 nucleotides read TGTGCCAGTAGTATAGCGGTCACCAGATCGAACACCGGGGAGCTGTTTTTT. Supplemented by reference TRBV19 and TRBJ2-2, the full variable domain reads DGGITQSPKYLFRKEGQNVTLSCEQNLNHDAMYWYRQDPGQGLRLIYYSQIVNDFQKGDIAEGYSVSREKKESFPLTVTSAQKNPTAFYLCASSIAVTRSNTGELFFGEGSRLTVL.

The sample holds a few counts of this clone. The identical CDR3 is also encoded by other nucleotide sequences in the sample. The J gene is TRBJ2-5, the V gene TRBV9; TRBD2 matches at 7 bases. Trimming cost V 2 bases and J 0 bases; bases outside gene matches: 1. The germline V gene encodes CDR1 SGDLS and CDR2 YYNGEE. The CDR3 loop spans 14 amino acids. For the CDR3, the DNA is TGTGCCAGCAGCGTGGGGGGGTACCAAGAGACCCAGTACTTC. The encoded protein is CASSVGGYQETQYF.

This chain links TRBV7-6 with TRBJ2-7, with D hard to call. The length of the CDR3 is 15 residues. V lost 1 base and J 2 bases, leaving 12 bases between the germline ends. The germline V gene has CDR1 SGHVS and CDR2 FNYEAQ. The CDR3 reads CASSLGGEPAYEQYF. The CDR3 region has the DNA TGTGCCAGCAGCTTAGGCGGCGAACCCGCCTACGAGCAGTACTTC. The whole variable domain, remainder taken from reference TRBV7-6 and TRBJ2-7, is GAGVSQSPRYKVTKRGQDVALRCDPISGHVSLYWYRQALGQGPEFLTYFNYEAQQDKSGLPNDRFSAERPEGSISTLTIQRTEQRDSAMYRCASSLGGEPAYEQYFGPGTRLTVT.